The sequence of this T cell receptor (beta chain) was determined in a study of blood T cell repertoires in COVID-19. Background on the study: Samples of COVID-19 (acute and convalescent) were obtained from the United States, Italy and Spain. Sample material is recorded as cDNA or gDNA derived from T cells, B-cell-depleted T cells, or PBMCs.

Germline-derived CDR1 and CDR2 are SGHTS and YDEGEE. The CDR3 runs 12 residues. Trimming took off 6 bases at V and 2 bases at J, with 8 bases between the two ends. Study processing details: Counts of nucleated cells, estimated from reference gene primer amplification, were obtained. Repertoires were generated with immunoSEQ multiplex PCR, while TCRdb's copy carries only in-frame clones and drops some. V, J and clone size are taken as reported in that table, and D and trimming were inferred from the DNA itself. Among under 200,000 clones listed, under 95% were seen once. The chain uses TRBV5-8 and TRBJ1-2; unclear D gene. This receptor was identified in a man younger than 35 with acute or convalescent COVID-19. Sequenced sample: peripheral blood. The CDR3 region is CASTFRNYGYTF. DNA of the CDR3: TGTGCCAGCACCTTCAGGAACTATGGCTACACCTTC.